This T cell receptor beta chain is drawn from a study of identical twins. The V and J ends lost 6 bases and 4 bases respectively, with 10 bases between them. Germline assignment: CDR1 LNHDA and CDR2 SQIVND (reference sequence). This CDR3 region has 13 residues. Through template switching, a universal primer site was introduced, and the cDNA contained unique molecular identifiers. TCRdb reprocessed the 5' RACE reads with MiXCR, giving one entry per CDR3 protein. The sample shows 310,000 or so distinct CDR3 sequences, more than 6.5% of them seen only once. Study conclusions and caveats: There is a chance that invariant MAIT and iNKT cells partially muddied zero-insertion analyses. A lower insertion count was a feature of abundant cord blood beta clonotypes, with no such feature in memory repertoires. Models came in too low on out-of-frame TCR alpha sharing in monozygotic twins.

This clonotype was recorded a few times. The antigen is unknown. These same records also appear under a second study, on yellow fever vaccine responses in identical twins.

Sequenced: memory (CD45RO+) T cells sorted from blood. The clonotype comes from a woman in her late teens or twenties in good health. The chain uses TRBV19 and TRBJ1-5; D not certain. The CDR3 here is CASSKERNQPQHF. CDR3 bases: TGTGCCAGTAGCAAGGAGAGAAATCAGCCCCAGCATTTT.